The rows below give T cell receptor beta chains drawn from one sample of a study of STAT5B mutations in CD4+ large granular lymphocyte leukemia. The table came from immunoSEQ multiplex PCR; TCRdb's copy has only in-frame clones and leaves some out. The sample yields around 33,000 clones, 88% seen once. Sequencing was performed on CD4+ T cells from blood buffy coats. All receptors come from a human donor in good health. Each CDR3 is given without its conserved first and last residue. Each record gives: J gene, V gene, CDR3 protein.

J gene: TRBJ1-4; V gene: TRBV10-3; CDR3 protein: AISDTSNEKLF
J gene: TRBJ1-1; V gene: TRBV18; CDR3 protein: ASSPTRGSGNTEAF
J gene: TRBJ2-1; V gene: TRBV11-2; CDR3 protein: ASSQARYNEQF
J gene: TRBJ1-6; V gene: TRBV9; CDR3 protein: ASSVDDYDNSPLH
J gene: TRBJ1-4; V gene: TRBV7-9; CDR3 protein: ASSFSSGTGGEKLF
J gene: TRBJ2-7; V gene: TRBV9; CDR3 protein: ASSPGVSYEQY
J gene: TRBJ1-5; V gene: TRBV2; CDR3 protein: ASSGLAQPQH
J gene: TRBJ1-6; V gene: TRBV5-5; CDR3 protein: ASSWVTGNNSPLH
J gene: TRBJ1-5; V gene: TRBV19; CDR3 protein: ASSLQGNQPQH
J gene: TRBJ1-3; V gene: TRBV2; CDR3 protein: ASRGRGFGNTIY
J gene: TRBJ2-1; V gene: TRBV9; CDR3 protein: ASHPSGGDNEQF
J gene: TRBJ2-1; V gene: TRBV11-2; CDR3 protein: ASSRRLPGGNEQF
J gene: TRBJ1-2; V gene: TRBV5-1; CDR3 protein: ASSLASEYDGYT
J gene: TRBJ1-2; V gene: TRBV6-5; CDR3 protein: ASSSSVRYGYT
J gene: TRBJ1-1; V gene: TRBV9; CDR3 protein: ASSVGRGEAF
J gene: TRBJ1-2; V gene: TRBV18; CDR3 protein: ASSPADTNYGYT
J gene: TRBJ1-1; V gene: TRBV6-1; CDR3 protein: ASSADGVGRTEAF
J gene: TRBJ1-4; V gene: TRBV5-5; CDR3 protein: ASSWGPRANEKLF
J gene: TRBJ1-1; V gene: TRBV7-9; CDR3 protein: ASSLEHLNTEAF
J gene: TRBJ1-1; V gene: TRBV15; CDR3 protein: ATSPLGATSRLGTEAF
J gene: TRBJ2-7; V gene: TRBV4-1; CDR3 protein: ASSLDRVYEQY
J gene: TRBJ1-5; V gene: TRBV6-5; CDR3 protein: ASSYSSSVNQPQH
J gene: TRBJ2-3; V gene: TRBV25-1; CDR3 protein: ASSEWGEPTQY
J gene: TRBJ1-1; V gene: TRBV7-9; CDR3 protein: TSEVNTEAF
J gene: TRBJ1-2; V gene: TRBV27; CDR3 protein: ASSKNRVNYGYT